The 29 T cell receptor beta chains listed next were all sequenced from one sample in a study of shared T cell receptors in the human thymus. Here immunoSEQ multiplex PCR was the method, and the copy in TCRdb shows in-frame clones only, minus some. The repertoire holds 450,000 to 650,000 clones, with around 78% as singletons. The same sample was also studied in work on human thymus T cells.

Sequencing used thymocytes. The receptors were sampled from a boy under three years old with a congenital heart defect.

The chain is built from TRBV2 and TRBJ2-7, with D tentatively TRBD1 (6 bases). Germline V CDR1 and CDR2: SNHLY, FYNNEI. The CDR3 has 13 residues. Trimming removed 7 bases at V and 5 bases at J, with 15 bases between. CDR3 DNA: TGTGCCAGCACCCCGACAGGTCCTCACGAGCAGTACTTC. Amino acid sequence: CASTPTGPHEQYF.

V is TRBV2 and J is TRBJ1-2; 10 bases fit TRBD1. This CDR3 is 12 amino acids long. Germline V lookup: CDR1 SNHLY, CDR2 FYNNEI. The J segment lost 8 bases and the V segment lost 6 bases, leaving 3 bases of the junction unmatched. CDR3 sequence reads: CASRTGGEGYTF. The CDR3 DNA sequence: TGTGCCAGCAGGACAGGGGGCGAAGGCTACACCTTC.

The J gene is TRBJ2-7, the V gene TRBV5-5; TRBD1 agrees at 9 bases. The CDR3 covers 14 residues. The ends lost 4 bases at V and 5 bases at J; junction bases unmatched: 7. CDR1 and CDR2 from the germline V gene are SGHKS and YYEKEE (reference sequence). CDR3 region: CASSQDRGTNEQYF. DNA for the CDR3: TGTGCCAGCAGCCAGGACAGGGGAACCAACGAGCAGTACTTC.

The chain joins TRBV4-3 to TRBJ2-3, with D perhaps TRBD2 (6 bases). V was cut by 4 bases and J by 3 bases, with 17 bases left in between. CDR1 and CDR2 (germline): LGHNA, YSLEER. This CDR3 has 16 amino acids. The CDR3 reads CASSPVSKRATDTQYF. DNA for the CDR3: TGCGCCAGCAGCCCGGTCAGTAAGCGGGCTACAGATACGCAGTATTTT.

This clone was detected only a few times. Here the CDR3 DNA reads TGCGCCAGCAGCCAAGAGTCGAGCTCCGCCGGGGAGCTGTTTTTT. The encoded protein is CASSQESSSAGELFF. V and J are TRBV4-1 and TRBJ2-2; D is undetermined. This CDR3 spans 15 amino acids. Trimming removed 0 bases at V and 6 bases at J, with 11 bases between. Germline-derived CDR1 and CDR2 are MGHRA and YSYEKL.

The chain uses TRBV5-4 and TRBJ2-7; 7 bases map to TRBD1. Germline V lookup: CDR1 SGHNT, CDR2 YYREEE (reference sequence). The junction had 16 bases not matched to a gene; V was cut back by 0 bases and J by 4 bases. This CDR3 has 18 amino acids. CDR3 in amino acids: CASSLGQGRDESAYEQYF. CDR3 coding DNA: TGTGCCAGCAGCTTGGGACAGGGTCGCGACGAAAGCGCGTACGAGCAGTACTTC.

V and J are TRBV4-1 and TRBJ2-7; TRBD2 might be the D (7 bases). V lost 0 bases and J lost 4, with 19 bases in between. Per the germline V gene, CDR1 is MGHRA and CDR2 is YSYEKL. This CDR3 is built from 17 residues. CDR3 residues: CASSQDRGGGPVYEQYF. DNA for the CDR3: TGCGCCAGCAGCCAAGATAGGGGGGGAGGGCCAGTATACGAGCAGTACTTC.

This clone occurred once. The chain combines TRBV7-8 with TRBJ2-7; 16 bases are shared with TRBD2. The CDR3 spans 19 residues. CDR1 SGHVS and CDR2 FQNEAQ come from the germline V gene. J gave up 3 bases and V 5 bases, and 13 bases lay outside the gene matches. The CDR3 spells CASSPTGTSGRAGNYEQYF. For the CDR3, the DNA is TGTGCCAGCAGCCCCACTGGGACTAGCGGGAGGGCCGGGAACTACGAGCAGTACTTC.

The chain combines TRBV6-1 with TRBJ2-7; 10 nucleotides align to TRBD1. V lost 1 base, J lost 7 bases, and 19 bases stayed unmatched. The germline V gene encodes CDR1 MNHNS and CDR2 SASEGT. The CDR3 covers 19 residues. The CDR3 nucleotides read TGTGCCAGCAGTGAAGTCTTGGGACAGGGGCCGCCTAGTTTTTCAGAGCAGTACTTC. Protein sequence: CASSEVLGQGPPSFSEQYF.

This clone showed up just once. The rearrangement links TRBV6-1 to TRBJ2-1, with D possibly matching TRBD2 (6 bases). V lost 10 bases, J lost 1 base, and 8 bases lay in between. In germline, CDR1 is MNHNS, CDR2 SASEGT. CDR3 size: 12 residues. DNA of the CDR3: TGTGCCATCGGGAGATCCTACAATGAGCAGTTCTTC. Encoded protein: CAIGRSYNEQFF.

This clone showed up just a few times. V is TRBV11-2 and J is TRBJ2-7; 10 positions agree with TRBD1. CDR3 length: 15 residues. Per the germline V gene, CDR1 is SGHAT and CDR2 is FQNNGV. The V gene end was trimmed by 5 bases and the J gene end by 2 bases; junction bases not matched to a gene: 6. CDR3 coding DNA: TGTGCCAGCAGCCTCACCGGGACAGGGGCCTACGAGCAGTACTTC. Protein product: CASSLTGTGAYEQYF.

This chain links TRBV12-5 with TRBJ2-7; TRBD1 agrees at 9 bases. Germline CDR1 is LGHNT and CDR2 is FRNRAP. The CDR3 consists of 16 residues. V trimming: 5 bases; J trimming: 9 bases; junction bases outside the gene matches: 17. The CDR3 bases are TGTGCTAGTGGTGCCTACTCTCCGGGACAGGGTTTAGGGCAGTACTTC. Residues: CASGAYSPGQGLGQYF.

Here the CDR3 reads CASSQGPSGSTDTQYF. In DNA form, the CDR3 reads TGCGCCAGCAGCCAAGGTCCTAGCGGGAGTACAGATACGCAGTATTTT. The chain carries TRBV4-3 and TRBJ2-3; TRBD2 matches 10 bases. Trimming cost V 1 base and J 3 bases; bases outside gene matches: 4. The germline V gene has CDR1 LGHNA and CDR2 YSLEER. The CDR3 is made up of 16 amino acids.

J is TRBJ2-1 and V is TRBV19; TRBD1 is a possible D gene (5 bases). V shed 1 base and J shed 8 bases, with 15 bases lying between them. From germline, CDR1 is LNHDA and CDR2 SQIVND (reference sequence). The CDR3 loop spans 15 amino acids. The CDR3, as DNA: TGTGCCAGTAGTATAGGTGACAAGGGGTGTTATGAGCAGTTCTTC. Residues: CASSIGDKGCYEQFF. Full variable domain (rest looked up from reference TRBV19 and TRBJ2-1): DGGITQSPKYLFRKEGQNVTLSCEQNLNHDAMYWYRQDPGQGLRLIYYSQIVNDFQKGDIAEGYSVSREKKESFPLTVTSAQKNPTAFYLCASSIGDKGCYEQFFGPGTRLTVL.

The J gene is TRBJ1-1, the V gene TRBV4-2; 7 nucleotides match TRBD1. The V segment lost 4 bases and the J segment 2 bases; nucleotides outside the gene matches: 10. The CDR3 totals 16 residues. CDR1 and CDR2 (germline): LGHNA, YNFKEQ. The CDR3 sequence is CASSRRRGLLNTEAFF. For the CDR3, the DNA is TGTGCCAGCAGCCGACGAAGGGGGCTGCTTAACACTGAAGCTTTCTTT.

The V and J genes are TRBV5-8 and TRBJ1-5; 8 bases align to TRBD1. Looked up from germline, CDR1 is SGHTS and CDR2 is YDEGEE. The V segment lost 4 bases and the J segment 4 bases; nucleotides outside the gene matches: 10. This CDR3 is 16 amino acids long. The CDR3 here is CASSIYRDRSNQPQHF. The CDR3, as DNA: TGTGCCAGCAGCATCTACCGGGACAGGTCAAATCAGCCCCAGCATTTT. Drawing the rest from reference TRBV5-8 and TRBJ1-5, the complete variable domain is EAGVTQSPTHLIKTRGQQATLRCSPISGHTSVYWYQQALGLGLQFLLWYDEGEERNRGNFPPRFSGRQFPNYSSELNVNALELEDSALYLCASSIYRDRSNQPQHFGDGTRLSIL.

V is TRBV4-1 and J is TRBJ1-1; TRBD1 matches 7 bases. The CDR3 sequence is 17 residues long. With V trimmed by 2 bases and J by 4 bases, 13 bases remained unmatched. Germline V gene lookup returns CDR1 MGHRA and CDR2 YSYEKL. For the CDR3, the DNA is TGCGCCAGCAGCCAACCCGGGACAGCGAACTTGGGCACTGAAGCTTTCTTT. It is translated as CASSQPGTANLGTEAFF.

V usage is TRBV13 and J usage is TRBJ2-1; D is perhaps TRBD1 (6 bases). The germline V gene has CDR1 PRHDT and CDR2 FYEKMQ (reference sequence). V lost 4 bases to trimming and J lost 7 bases, with 11 bases between them. This CDR3 spans 13 amino acids. CDR3 residues: CASSSDRQNEQFF. DNA for the CDR3: TGTGCCAGCAGCTCCGACAGGCAGAATGAGCAGTTCTTC.

This chain joins TRBV28 and TRBJ2-7, with TRBD1 identical over 7 bases. Germline CDR1 reads MDHEN; CDR2 reads SYDVKM. The CDR3 is 17 amino acids. Trimming removed 4 bases from V and 0 bases from J; junction bases left unmatched: 12. Here the CDR3 DNA reads TGTGCCAGCAGTTCGAGACTGGACAGGCTTAGCTCCTACGAGCAGTACTTC. It is translated as CASSSRLDRLSSYEQYF.

The sample holds one count of this clone. The genes are TRBV5-6 and TRBJ2-3, with D perhaps matching TRBD1 (5 bases). V was pared by 2 bases and J by 5 bases, with 15 bases between. Germline values: CDR1 SGHDT, CDR2 YYEEEE. The CDR3 is 15 amino acids. CDR3 DNA sequence: TGTGCCAGCAGCTTTCGTGGAAAGGGGATAGATACGCAGTATTTT. Its translation is CASSFRGKGIDTQYF.

The gene calls are TRBV14 and TRBJ2-3; 9 bases map to TRBD2. CDR3 length equals 16 residues. Per germline, CDR1 SGHDN and CDR2 FVKESK. Trimming removed 3 bases from V and 6 bases from J; junction bases left unmatched: 10. CDR3 in DNA: TGTGCCAGCAGCCATAGGGCTAGCGGGATAAGGGATACGCAGTATTTT. Its translation: CASSHRASGIRDTQYF.

The J gene is TRBJ1-2, the V gene TRBV7-9; TRBD1 matches 7 bases. J gave up 4 bases and V 6 bases, and 5 bases lay outside the gene matches. The germline V gene has CDR1 SEHNR and CDR2 FQNEAQ (reference sequence). The CDR3 is 13 amino acids. The CDR3 spells CASRQGDGYGYTF. The CDR3 DNA follows: TGTGCCAGCAGGCAGGGGGACGGCTATGGCTACACCTTC.

J is TRBJ2-7 and V is TRBV23-1; TRBD2 aligns across 9 bases. TRBV23-1 is labeled an ORF, and its function is uncertain. The CDR3 consists of 14 residues. The trim removed 10 bases at V and 1 base at J, leaving 8 bases unmatched. CDR3 nucleotide sequence: TGCGCCACCGGCCAGAGCGGGAGGTCCTACGAGCAGTACTTC. Protein sequence: CATGQSGRSYEQYF.

The chain joins TRBV4-1 to TRBJ1-1; no firm D call. The CDR3 runs to 17 residues. Trimming removed 3 bases at V and 3 bases at J, with 20 bases between. Per germline, CDR1 MGHRA and CDR2 YSYEKL. CDR3 bases: TGCGCCAGCAGCCACCTACGGGGTATTAGGTGCTACACTGAAGCTTTCTTT. It codes for CASSHLRGIRCYTEAFF.

This clone showed up just a few times. This sequence joins TRBV6-1 and TRBJ2-1, with 9 bases that match TRBD1. The V gene end was trimmed by 0 bases and the J gene end by 5 bases; junction bases not matched to a gene: 8. The CDR3 is made up of 17 amino acids. CDR1 is MNHNS and CDR2 is SASEGT in the germline V gene. CDR3 coding DNA: TGTGCCAGCAGTGAAGCAGAACAGGGGGCGCAGGACAATGAGCAGTTCTTC. This codes for CASSEAEQGAQDNEQFF.

The chain recombines TRBV4-1 with TRBJ1-1; a possible D gene is TRBD1 (6 bases). There are 17 residues in the CDR3. V lost 0 bases, J lost 2 bases, and 16 bases lay in between. In germline, CDR1 is MGHRA, CDR2 YSYEKL. As DNA, the CDR3 is TGCGCCAGCAGCCAAGATCGAGCGGGGGCGCCCAACACTGAAGCTTTCTTT. As protein: CASSQDRAGAPNTEAFF.

The chain joins TRBV4-1 to TRBJ2-2; maybe TRBD2 (5 bases). CDR1 MGHRA and CDR2 YSYEKL come from the germline V gene. With 0 bases removed from V and 1 base from J, the gap between germline ends came to 9 bases. The CDR3 loop spans 16 amino acids. The CDR3 DNA follows: TGCGCCAGCAGCCAAGACGACGGGGAGAACACCGGGGAGCTGTTTTTT. Protein: CASSQDDGENTGELFF.

The rearrangement uses TRBV4-3 and TRBJ2-1, with D unresolved. Germline V lookup: CDR1 LGHNA, CDR2 YSLEER. The CDR3 has 15 residues. Trimming took 2 bases from V and 0 from J, leaving 8 bases between them. The chain's CDR3 is CASSQSRRSYNEQFF. CDR3 coding DNA: TGCGCCAGCAGCCAAAGCCGCCGCTCCTACAATGAGCAGTTCTTC.

The chain carries TRBV30 and TRBJ2-3; the D gene is possibly TRBD2 (6 bases). Per the germline V gene, CDR1 is GTSNPN and CDR2 is SVGIG (reference sequence). V was shortened by 4 bases and J by 0 bases, with 14 bases between the two germline ends. This CDR3 region has 15 residues. In DNA form, the CDR3 reads TGTGCCTGGACCCCCGGGAGTTGGAGCACAGATACGCAGTATTTT. Amino acids: CAWTPGSWSTDTQYF.